The 14 T cell receptor beta chains below all came from one sample that was sequenced in a study of T-cell reconstitution after alpha-beta-depleted transplantation in children. Researchers prepared the TCRbeta library using unique molecular identifiers, the study reports. TCRdb used MiXCR to reprocess the PCR reads, holding one entry per CDR3 protein. The repertoire has about 460,000 distinct CDR3 sequences, roughly an eighth of them found once; the top ten carry about 5.4%. The starting material was PBMCs from the stem cell graft donor, obtained from the stem cell graft. The receptor set was obtained from a human donor who donated a stem cell graft to a child with combined immunodeficiency.

This clonotype was picked up a small number of times. The genes are TRBV12-3 or TRBV12-4 and TRBJ2-3; D uncertain. V was trimmed by 9 bases and J by 4 bases, leaving 20 bases between them. The CDR3 loop spans 15 amino acids. This CDR3 is CASSVASGHADTQYF. The CDR3, as DNA: TGTGCCAGTAGTGTAGCCTCCGGTCATGCAGATACGCAGTATTTT.

The DNA of the CDR3 is TGTGCCAGCGTAGGGAGCTCCTACAATGAGCAGTTCTTC. It encodes CASVGSSYNEQFF. The V call is TRBV5-6, the J call TRBJ2-1; D may be TRBD2 (5 bases). CDR3 length: 13 residues. With 7 bases removed from V and 0 bases from J, the gap between germline ends came to 8 bases. Germline V gives CDR1 SGHDT, CDR2 YYEEEE.

The chain links TRBV7-2 to TRBJ2-3, with D maybe TRBD2 (7 bases). Trimming left V 6 bases short and J 5 bases short, with 18 bases between. The CDR3 covers 15 residues. Looked up from germline, CDR1 is SGHTA and CDR2 is FQGNSA. The CDR3 DNA sequence: TGTGCCAGCAGGGAGGGGGGGGCCATTGGAGATACGCAGTATTTT. Translated, it gives CASREGGAIGDTQYF.

This clonotype has just a few counts. The chain recombines TRBV12-3 or TRBV12-4 with TRBJ1-1; 7 nucleotides agree with TRBD1. The CDR3 sequence is 15 residues long. J gave up 3 bases and V 5 bases, and 9 bases lay outside the gene matches. CDR3 sequence reads: CASSPTTGWDTEAFF. In DNA form, the CDR3 reads TGTGCCAGCAGTCCAACGACAGGGTGGGACACTGAAGCTTTCTTT.

The chain employs TRBV5-1 and TRBJ2-7; D might be TRBD1 or TRBD2, each matching 5 bases. V was cut by 3 bases and J by 6 bases, with 16 bases left in between. From germline, CDR1 is SGHRS and CDR2 YFSETQ. The CDR3 contains 14 residues. The CDR3 region is CASSSGPSLAEQYF. CDR3 in DNA: TGCGCCAGCAGCTCGGGACCCTCCCTAGCCGAGCAGTACTTC.

The chain recombines TRBV19 with TRBJ1-2, with no clear D. CDR1 and CDR2 from the germline V gene are LNHDA and SQIVND (reference sequence). The CDR3 spans 15 residues. V was cut by 0 bases and J by 4 bases, with 12 bases left in between. The CDR3 sequence is CASSIELHTPYGYTF. CDR3 DNA sequence: TGTGCCAGTAGTATAGAGCTCCACACCCCCTATGGCTACACCTTC. The full variable domain, completed using reference TRBV19 and TRBJ1-2, is DGGITQSPKYLFRKEGQNVTLSCEQNLNHDAMYWYRQDPGQGLRLIYYSQIVNDFQKGDIAEGYSVSREKKESFPLTVTSAQKNPTAFYLCASSIELHTPYGYTFGSGTRLTVV.

There are a few counts of this clonotype. The chain joins TRBV2 to TRBJ2-5, with TRBD1 identical over 9 bases. Trimming cost V 7 bases and J 4 bases; bases outside gene matches: 7. CDR1 and CDR2 from the germline V gene are SNHLY and FYNNEI. The CDR3 length is 14 residues. The CDR3 DNA reads TGTGCCAGCAATCCCCAGACAGGGGGAGAGACCCAGTACTTC. It specifies CASNPQTGGETQYF.

The chain joins TRBV5-1 to TRBJ2-5; the match to TRBD1 covers 8 bases. From germline, CDR1 is SGHRS and CDR2 YFSETQ. Germline trimming cut 4 bases from V and 5 bases from J; bases unmatched to any gene: 10. The CDR3 covers 15 residues. In DNA form, the CDR3 reads TGCGCCAGCAGCCTAGCCGGACAGGGTATTGAGACCCAGTACTTC. This translates into CASSLAGQGIETQYF.

V is TRBV10-3 and J is TRBJ2-6, with D tentatively TRBD1 (6 bases). Germline-derived CDR1 and CDR2 are ENHRY and SYGVKD. CDR3 length: 16 amino acids. With 10 bases removed from V and 0 bases from J, the gap between germline ends came to 16 bases. CDR3 region: CATRTVGSSGANVLTF. The CDR3 coding sequence is TGTGCCACGCGGACAGTGGGTAGCTCTGGGGCCAACGTCCTGACTTTC.

This clonotype was found a few times. V usage is TRBV19 and J usage is TRBJ1-3; D possibly corresponds to TRBD1 (5 bases). Between the trimmed V and J ends, which lost 3 bases and 3 bases, there was a span of 9 bases. The length of the CDR3 is 14 residues. From germline, CDR1 is LNHDA and CDR2 SQIVND (reference sequence). The CDR3 protein is CASSMGLFGNTIYF. As DNA, the CDR3 is TGTGCCAGTAGTATGGGACTTTTTGGAAACACCATATATTTT.

Concerning this clonotype: With a much larger clone just one base away, this may be a read error. The chain links TRBV4-3 to TRBJ2-5, with a possible D match to TRBD2 (6 bases). The CDR3 contains 16 residues. CDR1 is LGHNA, CDR2 YSLEER, per germline. The CDR3 here is CANSQGYGDYQETQYF. Written as DNA, the CDR3 is TGCGCCAACAGCCAAGGGTATGGGGACTACCAAGAGACCCAGTACTTC.

The chain combines TRBV24-1 with TRBJ2-6; TRBD1 is a possible D gene (6 bases). Deletions cut 4 bases from V and 1 base from J, with 13 bases between. Germline-derived CDR1 and CDR2 are KGHDR and SFDVKD. CDR3 length: 17 residues. CDR3 loop: CATSDPGQRSGANVLTF. Written as DNA, the CDR3 is TGTGCCACCAGTGACCCGGGACAACGATCTGGGGCCAACGTCCTGACTTTC.

Only a few counts were recorded for this clonotype. The V gene is TRBV5-6, the J gene TRBJ2-1; 7 nucleotides line up with TRBD2. The V segment lost 3 bases and the J segment 1 base; nucleotides outside the gene matches: 4. The CDR3 is 15 amino acids. The germline gives CDR1 SGHDT, CDR2 YYEEEE. The CDR3 region is CASSSLGGSYNEQFF. The CDR3 coding sequence is TGTGCCAGCAGCTCGTTGGGGGGGTCCTACAATGAGCAGTTCTTC.

This clonotype was seen repeatedly, ten times or more. The chain has TRBV29-1 and TRBJ2-1; 9 positions match TRBD2. From germline, CDR1 is SQVTM and CDR2 ANQGSEA. CDR3 length: 14 residues. V gave up 4 bases and J gave up 7 bases; unmatched junction bases: 8. CDR3 coding DNA: TGCAGCGTTGGCGGCGGGGGGGCCGGGAATGAGCAGTTCTTC. The encoded protein is CSVGGGGAGNEQFF.